The next 5 T cell receptor beta chains were all read from a single sample in a study of cytomegalovirus exposure and HLA in healthy donors. In the PCR, 60 Vbeta and 13 Jbeta primers were used. The repertoire was sequenced with immunoSEQ multiplex PCR; TCRdb's copy has only in-frame clones and lacks some. The table has around 250,000 clones, around 81% seen once. Sequencing was carried out using PBMCs. These receptors were taken from a woman aged 60 to 75 in good health and CMV-seropositive.

This chain joins TRBV19 and TRBJ1-5; 8 nucleotides match TRBD1. The CDR3 contains 16 residues. Germline-derived CDR1 and CDR2 are LNHDA and SQIVND (reference sequence). The V gene end was trimmed by 7 bases and the J gene end by 1 base; junction bases not matched to a gene: 9. Here the CDR3 DNA reads TGTGCCAGTACCGAATTCAGGGGGCGGAGCAATCAGCCCCAGCATTTT. This translates into CASTEFRGRSNQPQHF.

The chain links TRBV5-4 to TRBJ2-3, with D possibly TRBD2 on 5 matching bases. Trimming removed 0 bases from V and 4 bases from J, with 12 bases in between. This CDR3 has 15 amino acids. The germline V gene encodes CDR1 SGHNT and CDR2 YYREEE (reference sequence). CDR3: CASSLDRGRADTQYF. In DNA form, the CDR3 reads TGTGCCAGCAGCTTGGACCGGGGAAGGGCAGATACGCAGTATTTT.

The chain carries TRBV5-6 and TRBJ2-1; 9 bases are shared with TRBD2. J lost 2 bases, V lost 2 bases, and 5 bases had no gene match. This CDR3 is 16 amino acids long. The germline gives CDR1 SGHDT, CDR2 YYEEEE. DNA of the CDR3: TGTGCCAGCAGCTTAGCGACTAGCGGAGCCTACAATGAGCAGTTCTTC. It encodes CASSLATSGAYNEQFF. Together with reference TRBV5-6 and TRBJ2-1, the CDR3 gives the full variable domain: DAGVTQSPTHLIKTRGQQVTLRCSPKSGHDTVSWYQQALGQGPQFIFQYYEEEERQRGNFPDRFSGHQFPNYSSELNVNALLLGDSALYLCASSLATSGAYNEQFFGPGTRLTVL.

To note about this clone: One end of the junction is discordant with germline, which a read error may explain. The chain has TRBV7-7 and TRBJ2-5; TRBD2 might be the D (6 bases). Germline lookup yields CDR1 SSHAT and CDR2 FNYEAQ (reference sequence). The length of the CDR3 is 14 residues. CDR3 DNA sequence: TGTGCTAGCAGCCGTTCGGTTGCGGGGGAGACCCAGTACTTC. Residues: CASSRSVAGETQYF.

The chain links TRBV2 to TRBJ2-5; D uncertain. The CDR3 sequence is 14 residues long. CDR1 SNHLY and CDR2 FYNNEI come from the germline V gene. The germline V and J ends were trimmed by 3 bases and 2 bases, with 10 bases remaining between them. As DNA, the CDR3 is TGTGCCAGCAGTGAGTGGAGCAGACAAGAGACCCAGTACTTC. Translating it yields CASSEWSRQETQYF.